Listed here are 13 T cell receptor beta chains from one sample, sequenced in a study of blood T cells in healthy people across ages. Primers used in a second PCR of about 7 to 11 cycles were a sample-barcoded 5' primer and a J-beta primer mix. MiXCR, applied by TCRdb to the 5' RACE reads, yields one record per CDR3 protein. Of 790,000 or so distinct CDR3 sequences listed, just over 55% were seen once; the top ten hold more than 25%. The specimen was blood. Receptors originate from a man between 35 and 55 years old in good health.

V is TRBV5-5 and J is TRBJ2-1; TRBD2 agrees at 7 bases. Germline assignment: CDR1 SGHKS and CDR2 YYEKEE (reference sequence). The junction had 7 bases not matched to a gene; V was cut back by 0 bases and J by 7 bases. The CDR3 extends over 15 amino acids. The CDR3: CASSLALGGGNEQFF. DNA for the CDR3: TGTGCCAGCAGCTTGGCCCTGGGGGGGGGGAATGAGCAGTTCTTC.

This chain uses TRBV11-3 with TRBJ2-1, with 8 bases identical to TRBD1. CDR1 SGHNT and CDR2 YENEEA come from the germline V gene. CDR3 length: 14 amino acids. The trim removed 6 bases at V and 9 bases at J, leaving 10 bases unmatched. CDR3 residues: CASSSTGAGVEQFF. In nucleotides, the CDR3 is TGTGCCAGCAGTTCGACAGGGGCCGGGGTTGAGCAGTTCTTC.

The rearrangement joins TRBV7-8 to TRBJ2-5; weak D call: TRBD1 (5 bases). This CDR3 region has 17 residues. From germline, CDR1 is SGHVS and CDR2 FQNEAQ. V shed 1 base and J shed 5 bases, with 20 bases lying between them. CDR3 DNA sequence: TGTGCCAGCAGCTTAGTGGGGCGACGCCTTTCTGGGGAGACCCAGTACTTC. Amino acid sequence: CASSLVGRRLSGETQYF.

The CDR3 loop is CSVARLALVGEQFF. The CDR3 coding sequence is TGCAGCGTTGCACGACTAGCATTGGTCGGTGAGCAGTTCTTC. The V and J genes are TRBV29-1 and TRBJ2-1, with 7 bases fitting TRBD2. Germline values: CDR1 SQVTM, CDR2 ANQGSEA. Trimming removed 4 bases from V and 9 bases from J; junction bases left unmatched: 12. The CDR3 sequence is 14 residues long.

The chain carries TRBV20-1 and TRBJ2-3, with TRBD2 matching over 12 bases. The CDR3 is 12 residues long. Germline V CDR1 and CDR2: DFQATT, SNEGSKA (reference sequence). The CDR3 region is CSKTSGGDTQYF. CDR3 nucleotide sequence: TGCAGCAAGACTAGCGGGGGAGATACGCAGTATTTT.

The sample holds a few counts of this clonotype. V is TRBV29-1 and J is TRBJ2-1; 11 bases fit TRBD1. Germline V lookup: CDR1 SQVTM, CDR2 ANQGSEA. The CDR3 totals 18 residues. Trimming cost V 1 base and J 6 bases; bases outside gene matches: 14. The CDR3 DNA reads as TGCAGCGTTGAAGTTGGGGACAGGGGGAATCCTTGGGGCAATGAGCAGTTCTTC. It is translated as CSVEVGDRGNPWGNEQFF.

The chain is built from TRBV4-3 and TRBJ2-7; TRBD2 agrees at 7 bases. The CDR3 sequence is 16 residues long. J lost 3 bases, V lost 0 bases, and 8 bases had no gene match. Germline values: CDR1 LGHNA, CDR2 YSLEER. CDR3 in DNA: TGCGCCAGCAGCCAAGAAGCCGGGACTACCAACTACGAGCAGTACTTC. Its translation is CASSQEAGTTNYEQYF.

The V call is TRBV27, the J call TRBJ2-5; TRBD2 matches 12 bases. Germline V CDR1 and CDR2: MNHEY, SMNVEV (reference sequence). V shed 7 bases, J shed 1 base, and the junction held 4 bases outside the gene matches. CDR3 size: 15 residues. CDR3 residues: CASNGLAGTQETQYF. Written as DNA, the CDR3 is TGTGCCAGCAACGGACTAGCGGGGACCCAAGAGACCCAGTACTTC.

The J gene is TRBJ1-5, the V gene TRBV12-3 or TRBV12-4; unclear D gene. The V end lost 4 bases, the J end lost 0 bases, and 7 bases lay between the germline ends. CDR3 length: 14 amino acids. CDR3 protein: CASSYGYSNQPQHF. The CDR3 nucleotides are TGTGCCAGCAGTTACGGGTATAGCAATCAGCCCCAGCATTTT.

This clonotype was seen only once. The chain couples TRBV15 to TRBJ2-5, with D unresolved. The V end was cut by 0 bases, the J end by 5 bases, with 7 bases between. Germline lookup yields CDR1 LNHNV and CDR2 YYDKDF (reference sequence). There are 13 residues in the CDR3. The CDR3 sequence: CATSRELLETQYF. The CDR3 DNA reads as TGTGCCACCAGCAGAGAATTATTGGAGACCCAGTACTTC.

A few counts support this clonotype. This rearrangement joins TRBV3-1 to TRBJ2-5; D is possibly TRBD1 (5 bases). Trimming stripped 0 bases from V and 5 bases from J, with 19 bases between. Per the germline V gene, CDR1 is LGHDT and CDR2 is YNNKEL (reference sequence). The CDR3 consists of 17 residues. The CDR3 DNA is TGTGCCAGCAGCCAAGAACCAAGGCAGGGTGAAAGGGAGACCCAGTACTTC. It encodes CASSQEPRQGERETQYF.

The chain couples TRBV15 to TRBJ2-3; 12 bases agree with TRBD1. Germline assignment: CDR1 LNHNV and CDR2 YYDKDF (reference sequence). V dropped 3 bases and J dropped 7; count of bases not matched to a gene: 8. The CDR3 sequence is 16 residues long. For the CDR3, the DNA is TGTGCCACCAGCAGCATGGGACAGGGGGCATGGAATACGCAGTATTTT. It specifies CATSSMGQGAWNTQYF.

V is TRBV5-1 and J is TRBJ2-4; D not resolved. Germline V gives CDR1 SGHRS, CDR2 YFSETQ. This CDR3 contains 15 residues. With 0 bases removed from V and 2 bases from J, the gap between germline ends came to 9 bases. CDR3 region: CASSLAYETKNIQYF. CDR3 DNA: TGCGCCAGCAGCTTGGCCTATGAGACCAAAAACATTCAGTACTTC.